These 20 T cell receptor beta chains share one sample of origin, sequenced in a study of blood T cell repertoires in COVID-19. Profiling relied on immunoSEQ multiplex PCR, and the TCRdb table lists in-frame clones only, not all of them. The data contain 300,000 or so clones, around 89% of them singletons. The sample was peripheral blood. The receptors here all came from a man younger than 35 who had recovered from COVID-19.

CDR3 protein: CSGQAQQNTEAFF. The CDR3 coding sequence is TGCAGCGGCCAGGCCCAACAGAACACTGAAGCTTTCTTT. This chain links TRBV29-1 with TRBJ1-1; D not resolved. CDR3 length: 13 residues. V was shortened by 7 bases and J by 1 base, with 13 bases between the two germline ends. Per the germline V gene, CDR1 is SQVTM and CDR2 is ANQGSEA.

The V call is TRBV5-5, the J call TRBJ1-5; no clear D gene. The CDR3 is 14 residues long. The V and J ends lost 0 bases and 4 bases respectively, with 8 bases between them. In germline, CDR1 is SGHKS, CDR2 YYEKEE (reference sequence). The CDR3 sequence: CASSLAGINQPQHF. CDR3 DNA: TGTGCCAGCAGCTTGGCCGGGATTAATCAGCCCCAGCATTTT. The variable domain in full, with the rest retrieved from reference TRBV5-5 and TRBJ1-5, is DAGVTQSPTHLIKTRGQQVTLRCSPISGHKSVSWYQQVLGQGPQFIFQYYEKEERGRGNFPDRFSARQFPNYSSELNVNALLLGDSALYLCASSLAGINQPQHFGDGTRLSIL.

The chain has TRBV5-1 and TRBJ2-1, with D possibly being TRBD2 (5 bases). The CDR3 totals 15 residues. Per germline, CDR1 SGHRS and CDR2 YFSETQ. The V end was cut by 3 bases, the J end by 0 bases, with 10 bases between. The CDR3 loop is CASSSAVGSYNEQFF. In DNA form, the CDR3 reads TGCGCCAGCAGCTCAGCGGTGGGCTCCTACAATGAGCAGTTCTTC.

The rearrangement joins TRBV18 to TRBJ1-2; D remains unclear. CDR3 length: 15 residues. Trimming took 3 bases from V and 1 from J, leaving 12 bases between them. From germline, CDR1 is KGHSH and CDR2 LQKENI. CDR3 coding DNA: TGTGCCAGCTCACCGGGGAGTTACGGTAACTATGGCTACACCTTC. Protein: CASSPGSYGNYGYTF.

The chain couples TRBV7-6 to TRBJ2-2; D perhaps matches TRBD2 (5 bases). The length of the CDR3 is 15 residues. The V end was cut by 5 bases, the J end by 4 bases, with 14 bases between. The germline gives CDR1 SGHVS, CDR2 FNYEAQ. Here the CDR3 reads CASSPDFGGTGELFF. The CDR3 DNA is TGTGCCAGCAGCCCAGATTTCGGAGGCACCGGGGAGCTGTTTTTT.

This chain links TRBV9 with TRBJ2-7; 10 bases are shared with TRBD2. The germline V gene encodes CDR1 SGDLS and CDR2 YYNGEE. The CDR3 is made up of 15 amino acids. Losses at the gene ends were 0 bases for V and 4 bases for J; bases not matched to a gene: 4. This CDR3 is CASSVGGAGGYEQYF. The CDR3 DNA is TGTGCCAGCAGCGTAGGAGGAGCGGGAGGGTACGAGCAGTACTTC. The full variable domain, completed using reference TRBV9 and TRBJ2-7, is DSGVTQTPKHLITATGQRVTLRCSPRSGDLSVYWYQQSLDQGLQFLIQYYNGEERAKGNILERFSAQQFPDLHSELNLSSLELGDSALYFCASSVGGAGGYEQYFGPGTRLTVT.

In its sample, this clone was seen once. The chain recombines TRBV10-3 with TRBJ2-7; 12 nucleotides align to TRBD2. The CDR3 consists of 15 residues. V lost 3 bases, J lost 7 bases, and 7 bases stayed unmatched. In germline, CDR1 is ENHRY, CDR2 SYGVKD. The CDR3 reads CAISETTSGGREQYF. CDR3 DNA sequence: TGTGCCATCAGTGAAACCACTAGCGGGGGGCGGGAGCAGTACTTC.

This rearrangement joins TRBV10-3 to TRBJ2-1, with a tentative D call TRBD2 (6 bases). The CDR3 runs 16 residues. The germline gives CDR1 ENHRY, CDR2 SYGVKD. The ends were cut back, 5 bases at V and 0 bases at J, with 14 bases in the middle. CDR3 in DNA: TGTGCCATCAGTTTGCTTGGGGGAGGCTCCTACAATGAGCAGTTCTTC. Encoded protein: CAISLLGGGSYNEQFF.

The chain recombines TRBV5-4 with TRBJ2-1, with 7 bases aligning to TRBD1. With V trimmed by 4 bases and J by 4 bases, 5 bases remained unmatched. The CDR3 is 14 amino acids. Germline V lookup: CDR1 SGHNT, CDR2 YYREEE (reference sequence). The CDR3 nucleotides are TGTGCCAGCAGCGCTGGACAGGTATACAATGAGCAGTTCTTC. It codes for CASSAGQVYNEQFF.

This chain connects TRBV7-2 to TRBJ2-7; the D is unclear. Trimming removed 1 base from V and 0 bases from J, with 10 bases in between. The CDR3 is 15 residues long. CDR1 and CDR2 from the germline V gene are SGHTA and FQGNSA. CDR3 amino acids: CASSLVAGPSYEQYF. The CDR3 nucleotides are TGTGCCAGCAGCTTAGTGGCAGGTCCCTCCTACGAGCAGTACTTC.

J is TRBJ2-3 and V is TRBV15; D not certain. The V and J ends lost 0 bases and 0 bases respectively, with 16 bases between them. Germline V gene lookup returns CDR1 LNHNV and CDR2 YYDKDF (reference sequence). The CDR3 runs 18 residues. CDR3 loop: CATSRDGRGLSSTDTQYF. The DNA for the CDR3 is TGTGCCACCAGCAGAGATGGAAGAGGATTATCTAGCACAGATACGCAGTATTTT.

The CDR3 coding sequence is TGTGCCAGCAGCCAGGGGGCCTTCGCTTTCTTT. This translates into CASSQGAFAFF. This chain uses TRBV4-2 with TRBJ1-1; D may be TRBD1 (6 bases). This CDR3 is 11 amino acids long. Trimming cost V 3 bases and J 11 bases, with 10 bases left between them. Germline V lookup: CDR1 LGHNA, CDR2 YNFKEQ.

CDR3 region: CSASGDRDSYEQYF. The CDR3 DNA sequence: TGCAGTGCTAGTGGGGACAGGGACTCCTACGAGCAGTACTTC. J is TRBJ2-7 and V is TRBV20-1; TRBD1 matches at 9 bases. V lost 3 bases, J lost 0 bases, and 3 bases stayed unmatched. This CDR3 has 14 residues. Germline V gives CDR1 DFQATT, CDR2 SNEGSKA (reference sequence).

The chain combines TRBV7-3 with TRBJ2-3; 11 bases are a match to TRBD2. Germline V CDR1 and CDR2: SGHTA, FQGTGA. This CDR3 is 15 amino acids long. V was clipped by 7 bases and J by 3 bases; unmatched bases: 6. The CDR3 DNA is TGTGCCAGCACTCAACTAGCGGGGGTTACAGATACGCAGTATTTT. This gives the protein CASTQLAGVTDTQYF.

This chain joins TRBV30 and TRBJ2-1; possible D gene TRBD2, 6 bases. Germline CDR1 reads GTSNPN; CDR2 reads SVGIG (reference sequence). The V and J ends lost 0 bases and 5 bases respectively, with 8 bases between them. The CDR3 is 13 residues long. The CDR3: CAWSVGGDNEQFF. The CDR3 nucleotides are TGTGCCTGGAGTGTAGGAGGGGACAATGAGCAGTTCTTC.

Details on this clone: The same CDR3 is also encoded by other DNA sequences in this sample. The chain joins TRBV19 to TRBJ2-6; D may be TRBD2 (5 bases). CDR1 is LNHDA and CDR2 is SQIVND in the germline V gene (reference sequence). V shed 3 bases and J shed 2 bases, with 8 bases lying between them. The CDR3 is made up of 15 amino acids. Written as DNA, the CDR3 is TGTGCCAGTAGTATTGGGCGGGCTGGGGCCAACGTCCTGACTTTC. It codes for CASSIGRAGANVLTF.

The chain is built from TRBV7-9 and TRBJ2-7, with 7 bases that match TRBD1. V was clipped by 1 base and J by 5 bases; unmatched bases: 5. The CDR3 is made up of 14 amino acids. The germline V gene has CDR1 SEHNR and CDR2 FQNEAQ (reference sequence). CDR3 protein: CASSLDRGRDEQYF. CDR3 nucleotide sequence: TGTGCCAGCAGCTTAGACAGGGGTCGGGACGAGCAGTACTTC.

The rearrangement links TRBV11-3 to TRBJ1-1; D perhaps matches TRBD1 (5 bases). Between the trimmed V and J ends, which lost 5 bases and 7 bases, there was a span of 17 bases. Per the germline V gene, CDR1 is SGHNT and CDR2 is YENEEA. CDR3 length equals 14 residues. CDR3 region: CASSRSGDGVEAFF. The CDR3, as DNA: TGTGCCAGCAGCCGGTCGGGGGACGGGGTTGAAGCTTTCTTT.

The V and J genes are TRBV11-2 and TRBJ1-1; 7 nucleotides align to TRBD1. The CDR3 is 12 amino acids. Looked up from germline, CDR1 is SGHAT and CDR2 is FQNNGV. V gave up 5 bases and J gave up 8 bases; unmatched junction bases: 5. The CDR3 reads CASSQDRLEAFF. The CDR3 DNA sequence: TGTGCCAGCAGCCAGGACAGGTTGGAAGCTTTCTTT.

CDR3 nucleotides: TGTGCCAGCAGCGGGACTGCGAACACTGAAGCTTTCTTT. Amino acids: CASSGTANTEAFF. The rearrangement uses TRBV11-2 and TRBJ1-1; maybe TRBD1 (5 bases). This CDR3 contains 13 residues. Germline values: CDR1 SGHAT, CDR2 FQNNGV. Trimming removed 5 bases at V and 1 base at J, with 8 bases between.